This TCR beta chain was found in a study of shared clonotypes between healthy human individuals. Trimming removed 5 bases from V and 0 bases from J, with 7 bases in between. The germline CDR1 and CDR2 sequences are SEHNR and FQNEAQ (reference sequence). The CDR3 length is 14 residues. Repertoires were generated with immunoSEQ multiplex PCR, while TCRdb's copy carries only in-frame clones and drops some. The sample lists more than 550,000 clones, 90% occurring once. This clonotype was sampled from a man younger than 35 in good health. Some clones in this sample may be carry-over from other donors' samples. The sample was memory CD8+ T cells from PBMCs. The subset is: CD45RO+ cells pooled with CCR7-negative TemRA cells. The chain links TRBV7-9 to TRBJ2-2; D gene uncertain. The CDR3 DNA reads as TGTGCCAGCAGCCTGAGGCCGAACACCGGGGAGCTGTTTTTT. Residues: CASSLRPNTGELFF. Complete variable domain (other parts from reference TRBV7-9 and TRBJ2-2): DTGVSQNPRHKITKRGQNVTFRCDPISEHNRLYWYRQTLGQGPEFLTYFQNEAQLEKSRLLSDRFSAERPKGSFSTLEIQRTEQGDSAMYLCASSLRPNTGELFFGEGSRLTVL.